This TCR beta chain came from a study of T-cell memory formation after mild COVID-19. Study as a whole: Largely donor-specific sequence clusters came from two donors. General study points: SARS-CoV-2 specificity of second-wave clones peaking day 37 was unconfirmed. Prior to infection, memory already included some responding clones, suggesting cross-reactive memory joined. Clones shrinking from day 15 to 85 showed even CD4/CD8 mixes; later expanders tilted CD4+.

Germline V gene data show CDR1 as MNHEY and CDR2 as SVGAGI. The V and J ends lost 5 bases and 7 bases, in that order; junction bases with no gene match: 3. There are 12 residues in the CDR3. There are a few counts of this clonotype. Its antigen remains unidentified. MiXCR, applied by TCRdb to the 5' RACE reads, yields one record per CDR3 protein. The sample has about 350,000 distinct CDR3 sequences; roughly an eighth are singletons. The sequenced material came from PBMCs or a T cell subset sorted from them (not recorded which). The chain combines TRBV6-5 with TRBJ1-1; TRBD1 matches at 8 bases. This TCR came from a young man who had mild COVID-19 (a few samples of this study predate the infection). Cell type and time point are not known. CDR3 in DNA: TGTGCCAGCAGTAGGACAGGGAGTGAAGCTTTCTTT. Protein product: CASSRTGSEAFF.